The following is a TCR beta chain sequence with its context. Profiling relied on immunoSEQ multiplex PCR, and the TCRdb table lists in-frame clones only, not all of them. The sample shows tens of thousands of clones, about 83% of them seen only once. This entry belongs to a study of radiotherapy plus CTLA-4 blockade in lung cancer. This sample comprised peripheral blood, obtained from a patient treated with radiotherapy plus ipilimumab. The origin of this receptor is a human donor with non-small cell lung cancer whose response to radiotherapy plus ipilimumab could not be evaluated.

CDR3 bases: TGTGCCAGCAGCTTATCCGGAGGACAGGGACACTACGAGCAGTACTTC. It yields the protein CASSLSGGQGHYEQYF. The J gene is TRBJ2-7, the V gene TRBV11-2; 8 bases fit TRBD1. Germline CDR1 reads SGHAT; CDR2 reads FQNNGV. J gave up 3 bases and V 2 bases, and 9 bases lay outside the gene matches. This CDR3 comprises 16 residues.